The following is a T cell receptor (beta chain) sequence with its context. The data belong to a study of beta chain features in type 1 diabetes. Trimming stripped 2 bases from V and 4 bases from J, with 14 bases between. This CDR3 is 16 amino acids long. From germline, CDR1 is MNHEY and CDR2 SVGAGI. Investigators reverse transcribed all isolated RNA, so they sequenced expressed TCRB transcripts. Clones were read by immunoSEQ multiplex PCR, and TCRdb kept only the in-frame ones, dropping some. The table includes 860,000 or so clones, roughly 15% detected once. This clonotype originated in a woman under 30 in good health. Sequences were obtained from naive CD4+ T cells from blood. This chain connects TRBV6-5 to TRBJ2-2; D is unresolved. Written as DNA, the CDR3 is TGTGCCAGCAGTTACACCCCCGCTACCTCCACCGGGGAGCTGTTTTTT. Its translation is CASSYTPATSTGELFF.